This T cell receptor (beta chain) was recovered during a study of blood T cell repertoires in COVID-19. Study context: Recovered status applied to Cohort 3 donors who had two consecutive negative PCRs. It also applied to those with clearance or with symptom resolution. From T cells, B-cell-depleted T cells, or PBMCs came the material, which was cDNA or gDNA.

Participants came from fewer than 25 US areas, aged roughly 18 to 89 years. TCRdb's table, derived via immunoSEQ multiplex PCR, lists solely in-frame clones and lacks some. The sample has 150,000 to 200,000 clones, 86% seen once. The material sequenced was PBMCs or T cells enriched from blood (not recorded which). The origin of this receptor is a woman aged 40 to 50 in a cohort exposed to, infected with or recovered from COVID-19 (not recorded which).

The CDR3 spells CASSIEGGVTDTQYF. Written as DNA, the CDR3 is TGTGCCAGTAGTATAGAGGGGGGAGTCACAGATACGCAGTATTTT. The gene calls are TRBV19 and TRBJ2-3, with D possibly TRBD2 on 6 matching bases. The ends were cut back, 0 bases at V and 2 bases at J, with 9 bases in the middle. The CDR3 is made up of 15 amino acids. Germline V lookup: CDR1 LNHDA, CDR2 SQIVND (reference sequence).